The 26 T cell receptor beta chains below come from one sample, sequenced in a study of T cell changes during pregnancy in multiple sclerosis. Measured with immunoSEQ multiplex PCR; TCRdb has only the in-frame clones, and not every one. The data contain approximately 35,000 clones, roughly 92% of them singletons. Sequencing input: PBMCs (not recorded whether the cells were cultured). All receptors come from a female donor with multiple sclerosis, enrolled in a pregnancy study.

J is TRBJ2-5 and V is TRBV28; the match to TRBD1 covers 7 bases. V was pared by 8 bases and J by 9 bases, with 9 bases of the junction left unmatched. The CDR3 loop spans 12 amino acids. Germline V gene sequence: CDR1 MDHEN, CDR2 SYDVKM. The CDR3 region has the DNA TGTGCCAGCGGGTCAGGGGGTGCGGCCCAGTACTTC. Translated: CASGSGGAAQYF.

This chain connects TRBV7-2 to TRBJ2-2; D could derive from TRBD1 or TRBD2 (6 bases each). The V and J ends lost 1 base and 12 bases respectively, with 15 bases between them. This CDR3 is built from 14 residues. The germline V gene has CDR1 SGHTA and CDR2 FQGNSA. CDR3 loop: CASSLEGGRAKLFF. In nucleotides, the CDR3 is TGTGCCAGCAGCTTAGAAGGGGGGAGAGCGAAGCTGTTTTTT. The full variable domain, rest sourced from reference TRBV7-2 and TRBJ2-2, is GAGVSQSPSNKVTEKGKDVELRCDPISGHTALYWYRQSLGQGLEFLIYFQGNSAPDKSGLPSDRFSAERTGGSVSTLTIQRTQQEDSAVYLCASSLEGGRAKLFFGEGSRLTVL.

CDR3 bases: TGTGCTAGCCGAGCACAGATGAACACTGAAGCTTTCTTT. Translating gives CASRAQMNTEAFF. V is TRBV12-5 and J is TRBJ1-1; D uncertain. From germline, CDR1 is LGHNT and CDR2 FRNRAP. The ends were cut back, 9 bases at V and 0 bases at J, with 11 bases in the middle. The CDR3 is 13 residues long.

The chain is built from TRBV10-3 and TRBJ1-1; a possible D gene is TRBD1 (6 bases). V lost 6 bases and J 4 bases, leaving 15 bases between the germline ends. Per germline, CDR1 ENHRY and CDR2 SYGVKD. The CDR3 runs to 14 residues. The CDR3 DNA is TGTGCCATCAGAGCGCAGGGAGGGGGCACTGAAGCTTTCTTT. Encoded protein: CAIRAQGGGTEAFF.

The chain joins TRBV10-2 to TRBJ2-2; D is undetermined. V was cut by 4 bases and J by 1 base, with 4 bases left in between. The CDR3 spans 13 residues. Looked up from germline, CDR1 is WSHSY and CDR2 is SAAADI. The CDR3 coding sequence is TGCGCCAGCAGTGGGGTGAACACCGGGGAGCTGTTTTTT. Its translation is CASSGVNTGELFF.

The chain recombines TRBV30 with TRBJ1-3, with D possibly being TRBD1 (5 bases). This CDR3 is 13 amino acids long. V was trimmed by 3 bases and J by 9 bases, leaving 15 bases between them. Per the germline V gene, CDR1 is GTSNPN and CDR2 is SVGIG (reference sequence). As DNA, the CDR3 is TGTGCCTGGAGCCCGGCCTCAACAGGCACCATATATTTT. Translated, it gives CAWSPASTGTIYF.

This chain connects TRBV21-1 to TRBJ1-4. TRBV21-1 is annotated as a pseudogene. This CDR3 spans 19 amino acids. The CDR3 sequence: CASNIFPKDIAATNEKLFF. CDR3 nucleotide sequence: TGTGCCAGCAACATTTTTCCGAAAGACATAGCTGCAACTAATGAAAAACTGTTTTTT.

The sample holds one count of this clone. J is TRBJ2-5 and V is TRBV30, with a possible D match to TRBD2 (5 bases). Germline CDR1 and CDR2: GTSNPN and SVGIG (reference sequence). V lost 0 bases to trimming and J lost 3 bases, with 11 bases between them. The CDR3 sequence is 14 residues long. The CDR3 coding sequence is TGTGCCTGGAGTGTACTCGGGGTCAAAGAGACCCAGTACTTC. The encoded protein is CAWSVLGVKETQYF.

This clone has just one count. The rearrangement joins TRBV10-3 to TRBJ2-1, with 8 positions matching TRBD1. CDR1 and CDR2 from the germline V gene are ENHRY and SYGVKD. This CDR3 has 15 residues. V lost 6 bases and J lost 7; bases outside the gene matches: 11. The CDR3, as DNA: TGTGCCATCAGAATGGACAGGGATGGAGTGAATGAGCAGTTCTTC. This sequence encodes CAIRMDRDGVNEQFF.

The chain links TRBV7-9 to TRBJ2-7; 7 bases fit TRBD1. The CDR3 has 14 amino acids. In germline, CDR1 is SEHNR, CDR2 FQNEAQ (reference sequence). V dropped 5 bases and J dropped 3; count of bases not matched to a gene: 7. The CDR3 here is CASSAPGTVYEQYF. The CDR3 DNA sequence: TGTGCCAGCAGCGCACCCGGGACAGTCTACGAGCAGTACTTC.

The chain links TRBV23-1 to TRBJ2-4, with 9 bases matching TRBD1. TRBV23-1 is an ORF, with its function uncertain. V was pared by 0 bases and J by 0 bases, with 12 bases of the junction left unmatched. This CDR3 spans 20 amino acids. The CDR3 DNA follows: TGCGCCAGCAGTCAATCAGGGGCCGGGACAGGGATAGAAGCCAAAAACATTCAGTACTTC. Protein product: CASSQSGAGTGIEAKNIQYF.

The chain is built from TRBV18 and TRBJ2-3, with 8 bases fitting TRBD1. The CDR3 spans 15 residues. Germline V lookup: CDR1 KGHSH, CDR2 LQKENI. The junction had 4 bases not matched to a gene; V was cut back by 3 bases and J by 2 bases. CDR3 coding DNA: TGTGCCAGCTCACCTACGACAGGGGACACAGATACGCAGTATTTT. It specifies CASSPTTGDTDTQYF.

J is TRBJ2-1 and V is TRBV19, with D possibly TRBD1 on 6 matching bases. Trimming shortened V by 5 bases and J by 4 bases, and 15 bases separated the two germline ends. This CDR3 has 15 residues. CDR1 is LNHDA and CDR2 is SQIVND in the germline V gene (reference sequence). The CDR3 reads CASSLDLTGYNEQFF. The CDR3 DNA is TGTGCCAGTAGTCTTGACTTGACAGGTTACAATGAGCAGTTCTTC.

The genes are TRBV9 and TRBJ1-3; D uncertain. The CDR3 consists of 15 residues. The ends were cut back, 1 base at V and 1 base at J, with 9 bases in the middle. Germline values: CDR1 SGDLS, CDR2 YYNGEE. In DNA, the CDR3 is TGTGCCAGCAGCGTAAGCCAGAAGTCTGGAAACACCATATATTTT. This sequence encodes CASSVSQKSGNTIYF. Full variable domain (rest looked up from reference TRBV9 and TRBJ1-3): DSGVTQTPKHLITATGQRVTLRCSPRSGDLSVYWYQQSLDQGLQFLIQYYNGEERAKGNILERFSAQQFPDLHSELNLSSLELGDSALYFCASSVSQKSGNTIYFGEGSWLTVV.

The chain has TRBV4-1 and TRBJ2-7, with D possibly matching TRBD1 (6 bases). The CDR3 has 17 residues. Germline V gene data show CDR1 as MGHRA and CDR2 as YSYEKL. Deletions cut 0 bases from V and 3 bases from J, with 18 bases between. In nucleotides, the CDR3 is TGCGCCAGCAGCCAAGAGGTGGGACATATTACGGACTACGAGCAGTACTTC. This sequence encodes CASSQEVGHITDYEQYF.

This sequence joins TRBV6-1 and TRBJ2-7, with TRBD1 matching over 11 bases. The CDR3 runs 14 residues. V was pared by 7 bases and J by 3 bases, with 5 bases of the junction left unmatched. CDR1 and CDR2 (germline): MNHNS, SASEGT. The CDR3 sequence is CASTYGTGGYEQYF. In DNA form, the CDR3 reads TGTGCCAGCACCTACGGGACAGGGGGCTACGAGCAGTACTTC.

The chain joins TRBV19 to TRBJ1-1; possibly TRBD1 for D (6 bases). CDR3 length: 15 residues. Trimming cost V 4 bases and J 5 bases, with 17 bases left between them. Germline CDR1 reads LNHDA; CDR2 reads SQIVND (reference sequence). For the CDR3, the DNA is TGTGCCAGTAGTAATCAACAGGGTAAGGGGACTGAAGCTTTCTTT. This gives the protein CASSNQQGKGTEAFF.

The chain combines TRBV7-6 with TRBJ2-3; the match to TRBD1 covers 9 bases. Germline values: CDR1 SGHVS, CDR2 FNYEAQ. The CDR3 contains 16 residues. V shed 5 bases and J 4 bases; nucleotides not matched to a gene: 10. CDR3 in DNA: TGTGCCAGCAGCCCAAAGCGGGGACAGGGTTCAGATACGCAGTATTTT. Protein: CASSPKRGQGSDTQYF.

V and J are TRBV7-9 and TRBJ2-7; TRBD1 matches 7 bases. This CDR3 spans 14 amino acids. In germline, CDR1 is SEHNR, CDR2 FQNEAQ (reference sequence). V was clipped by 4 bases and J by 0 bases; unmatched bases: 3. CDR3 coding DNA: TGTGCCAGCAGCTCGCGACAGGGCTCCTACGAGCAGTACTTC. It yields the protein CASSSRQGSYEQYF.

With regard to this clone: A junction end diverges from the germline sequence, so it may reflect a read error. The same CDR3 also results from other DNA sequences found in this sample. This rearrangement joins TRBV20-1 to TRBJ1-5; D remains unclear. CDR1 DFQATT and CDR2 SNEGSKA come from the germline V gene (reference sequence). There are 11 residues in the CDR3. The CDR3 sequence: CSASSDQPQHF. The CDR3 nucleotides are TGCAGTGCTAGTAGCGATCAGCCCCAGCATTTT.

The chain uses TRBV7-8 and TRBJ2-1, with 11 bases matching TRBD2. J gave up 5 bases and V 5 bases, and 8 bases lay outside the gene matches. The CDR3 is 16 amino acids. CDR1 SGHVS and CDR2 FQNEAQ come from the germline V gene. DNA for the CDR3: TGTGCCAGCAGCGCCTATAGCGGGAGGGCCCACAATGAGCAGTTCTTC. Amino acid sequence: CASSAYSGRAHNEQFF.

The chain employs TRBV7-2 and TRBJ1-2; no clear D. This CDR3 contains 13 residues. Per germline, CDR1 SGHTA and CDR2 FQGNSA. V lost 1 base, J lost 1 base, and 4 bases lay in between. DNA of the CDR3: TGTGCCAGCAGCTTAGGAGTTAACTATGGCTACACCTTC. It is translated as CASSLGVNYGYTF.

The DNA for the CDR3 is TGTGCCTGGAACACCCCCGGGACGGCTAGCACAGATACGCAGTATTTT. Amino acids: CAWNTPGTASTDTQYF. This chain connects TRBV30 to TRBJ2-3, with D perhaps TRBD1 or TRBD2 (5 bases each). The CDR3 has 16 amino acids. The germline V gene encodes CDR1 GTSNPN and CDR2 SVGIG (reference sequence). V gave up 4 bases and J gave up 0 bases, with 17 bases separating them.

The chain uses TRBV2 and TRBJ1-5; D remains ambiguous. The CDR3 has 13 amino acids. V gave up 3 bases and J gave up 4 bases, with 7 bases separating them. The germline CDR1 and CDR2 sequences are SNHLY and FYNNEI. DNA of the CDR3: TGTGCCAGCAGTGATCTGAGAAATCAGCCCCAGCATTTT. This sequence encodes CASSDLRNQPQHF.

This clone appeared once. The chain couples TRBV7-2 to TRBJ1-2; D gene uncertain. The CDR3 runs 14 residues. Looked up from germline, CDR1 is SGHTA and CDR2 is FQGNSA. V lost 4 bases and J 5 bases, leaving 14 bases between the germline ends. The CDR3 spells CASSYLRDNYGYTF. CDR3 nucleotide sequence: TGTGCCAGCAGCTATCTCCGGGATAATTATGGCTACACCTTC.

This chain joins TRBV5-6 and TRBJ1-1; D is uncertain. The germline gives CDR1 SGHDT, CDR2 YYEEEE. V lost 2 bases and J lost 1, with 6 bases in between. The CDR3 length is 13 residues. The CDR3 sequence is CASSFLQNTEAFF. The CDR3 coding sequence is TGTGCCAGCAGCTTTCTTCAGAACACTGAAGCTTTCTTT.